This TCR beta chain was captured in a study of spatial heterogeneity in lung cancer. Specified time point: sample taken at primary tumor resection. Trimming removed 5 bases at V and 9 bases at J, with 17 bases between. CDR3 length equals 14 residues. Per the germline V gene, CDR1 is SEHNR and CDR2 is FQNEAQ (reference sequence). In regard to this clonotype: Possible read error: a much larger clone is one base away. The missing conserved phenylalanine or tryptophan at the end of this CDR3 makes a read error likely.

TCRdb reprocessed the 5' RACE reads with MiXCR, giving one entry per CDR3 protein. The repertoire holds approximately 11,000 distinct CDR3 sequences, around 3.4% seen once, with 50% to 60% in the top ten. The clonotype originates from a female donor with early-stage non-small cell lung cancer. The rearrangement uses TRBV7-9 and TRBJ2-4; either TRBD1 or TRBD2 may fit D (5 bases each). The input for sequencing was PBMCs, taken at surgery. The CDR3 spells CASSPGSGPGIQYI. The CDR3 coding sequence is TGTGCCAGCAGCCCAGGCTCGGGACCGGGCATTCAGTACATC.